This TCR beta chain is from a study of brain T cells in children with intractable seizures. Between the trimmed V and J ends, which lost 1 base and 5 bases, there was a span of 14 bases. Germline V gene sequence: CDR1 GTSNPN, CDR2 SVGIG (reference sequence). This CDR3 region has 14 residues. Study observations and caveats: Pre- and post-surgery blood differed in depth, so pre-surgery absences may be undersampling. Patients' HCMV serostatus was unknown; virus specificity rests on CDR3 similarity alone.

This clone was counted between two and nine times. Antigen unknown. Clones were sequenced by immunoSEQ multiplex PCR, and TCRdb holds only the in-frame ones, with some missing. The sample yields about 110,000 clones, 90% to 95% seen once. This sequence originates from a boy under three years old with hemimegalencephaly and intractable seizures. Sample: peripheral blood, taken at surgery. V usage is TRBV30 and J usage is TRBJ1-2; D uncertain. CDR3 amino acids: CAWSAGMEGYGYTF. The CDR3 DNA sequence: TGTGCCTGGAGTGCCGGGATGGAAGGATATGGCTACACCTTC. The whole variable domain, filled in from reference TRBV30 and TRBJ1-2, reads SQTIHQWPATLVQPVGSPLSLECTVEGTSNPNLYWYRQAAGRGLQLLFYSVGIGQISSEVPQNLSASRPQDRQFILSSKKLLLSDSGFYLCAWSAGMEGYGYTFGSGTRLTVV.